The next 27 T cell receptor beta chains were all read from a single sample in a study of blood T cell repertoires in COVID-19. Sequencing was performed with immunoSEQ multiplex PCR; in TCRdb, only in-frame clones are kept and a portion is missing. The sample includes about 230,000 clones, approximately 90% seen only once; the top ten take approximately 10%. The source material was peripheral blood. Receptor source: a man aged 50 or older with COVID-19, enrolled during active disease.

This clone occurred once. The CDR3 DNA follows: TGTGCCTGGAGTGGGACTGCCGGGACAGGGGGCGACTATGGCTACACCTTC. Its translation is CAWSGTAGTGGDYGYTF. V usage is TRBV30 and J usage is TRBJ1-2; 12 positions agree with TRBD1. V dropped 1 base and J dropped 3; count of bases not matched to a gene: 9. CDR1 and CDR2 (germline): GTSNPN, SVGIG (reference sequence). CDR3 length: 17 residues.

This clone was observed once. The chain combines TRBV27 with TRBJ2-4; TRBD2 might be the D (6 bases). This CDR3 spans 15 amino acids. Germline values: CDR1 MNHEY, CDR2 SMNVEV (reference sequence). Trimming left V 1 base short and J 1 base short, with 8 bases between. This chain's CDR3 is CASSLWGEAKNIQYF. The CDR3 DNA sequence: TGTGCCAGCAGTTTATGGGGGGAGGCCAAAAACATTCAGTACTTC.

The chain recombines TRBV3-1 (or the pseudogene TRBV3-2) with TRBJ1-1; D uncertain. V was cut by 0 bases and J by 8 bases, with 7 bases left in between. CDR3 size: 12 residues. Germline V CDR1 and CDR2: LGHDT, YNNKEL (reference sequence). The CDR3 is CASSQESSEAFF. The CDR3 nucleotides are TGTGCCAGCAGCCAAGAATCAAGCGAAGCTTTCTTT.

The chain couples TRBV10-2 to TRBJ2-7; 13 bases agree with TRBD2. The V gene's germline CDR1 is WSHSY and CDR2 SAAADI. The CDR3 covers 22 residues. Unmatched junction bases numbered 21, after V lost 0 bases and J lost 4 bases. CDR3 in DNA: TGCGCCAGCAGTGAGTCTAGTCCAACGGCGGGACTAGCGGGAAGTAATTTATACGAGCAGTACTTC. It specifies CASSESSPTAGLAGSNLYEQYF.

The chain carries TRBV30 and TRBJ1-5; D not certain. Germline V CDR1 and CDR2: GTSNPN, SVGIG (reference sequence). This CDR3 is built from 13 residues. The ends were cut back, 3 bases at V and 4 bases at J, with 10 bases in the middle. CDR3 in amino acids: CAWSDGFNQPQHF. The CDR3 coding sequence is TGTGCCTGGAGCGATGGCTTTAATCAGCCCCAGCATTTT.

This clone was detected once. The V gene is TRBV27, the J gene TRBJ2-4, with 7 bases fitting TRBD1. V was pared by 7 bases and J by 8 bases, with 8 bases of the junction left unmatched. CDR3 length equals 13 residues. Germline V CDR1 and CDR2: MNHEY, SMNVEV (reference sequence). The CDR3 nucleotides are TGTGCCAGCACGACAGGGAATGGGGACATTCAGTACTTC. It yields the protein CASTTGNGDIQYF.

The rearrangement uses TRBV6-5 and TRBJ2-1; possibly TRBD1 for D (5 bases). V lost 6 bases to trimming and J lost 9 bases, with 12 bases between them. The germline CDR1 and CDR2 sequences are MNHEY and SVGAGI. The CDR3 spans 12 residues. Written as DNA, the CDR3 is TGTGCCAGCAGGTCCGGAAGGGGTGAGCAGTTCTTC. Translated: CASRSGRGEQFF.

The chain links TRBV28 to TRBJ1-2; 9 bases match TRBD1. The CDR3 is 14 amino acids. Germline CDR1 MDHEN, CDR2 SYDVKM. J gave up 4 bases and V 5 bases, and 5 bases lay outside the gene matches. The CDR3 region has the DNA TGTGCCAGCAGTACAGGACAGGGGCGCTATGGCTACACCTTC. Translation gives CASSTGQGRYGYTF.

This clone was observed a few times. This CDR3 reads CASSSPNRGTGELFF. CDR3 in DNA: TGTGCCAGCAGCTCACCTAACCGCGGGACCGGGGAGCTGTTTTTT. The rearrangement links TRBV28 to TRBJ2-2; D possibly corresponds to TRBD2 (5 bases). V lost 6 bases to trimming and J lost 5 bases, with 16 bases between them. Germline V gene sequence: CDR1 MDHEN, CDR2 SYDVKM. The CDR3 is made up of 15 amino acids.

The V and J genes are TRBV12-3 or TRBV12-4 and TRBJ1-2; the match to TRBD1 covers 8 bases. The CDR3 sequence is 13 residues long. The V and J ends lost 5 bases and 4 bases, in that order; junction bases with no gene match: 3. The DNA for the CDR3 is TGTGCCAGCAGTCCCGGGACAGGCTATGGCTACACCTTC. It is translated as CASSPGTGYGYTF.

The chain combines TRBV3-1 (or the pseudogene TRBV3-2) with TRBJ1-5; D not certain. The CDR3 is made up of 14 amino acids. Germline V lookup: CDR1 LGHDT, CDR2 YNNKEL (reference sequence). The V end lost 3 bases, the J end lost 7 bases, and 13 bases lay between the germline ends. DNA of the CDR3: TGTGCCAGCAGCCATGGGGTCGCGGGCCAGCCCCAGCATTTT. This sequence encodes CASSHGVAGQPQHF.

V gene TRBV7-8 combines with J gene TRBJ1-4; tentatively, D is TRBD1 (5 bases). CDR3 length equals 16 residues. V dropped 11 bases and J dropped 0 bases, with 19 bases sitting between them. Germline values: CDR1 SGHVS, CDR2 FQNEAQ. CDR3 coding DNA: TGTGCCTCAGGCAAGGGGCGCTTTGCAACTAATGAAAAACTGTTTTTT. Its translation is CASGKGRFATNEKLFF.

The chain combines TRBV9 with TRBJ1-5; no reliable D call. Germline-derived CDR1 and CDR2 are SGDLS and YYNGEE. The CDR3 sequence is 14 residues long. Trimming stripped 3 bases from V and 0 bases from J, with 7 bases between. The CDR3 DNA follows: TGTGCCAGCAGCGCTAGCTATAGCAATCAGCCCCAGCATTTT. It yields the protein CASSASYSNQPQHF. Based on the CDR3 plus reference TRBV9 and TRBJ1-5, the full variable domain is DSGVTQTPKHLITATGQRVTLRCSPRSGDLSVYWYQQSLDQGLQFLIQYYNGEERAKGNILERFSAQQFPDLHSELNLSSLELGDSALYFCASSASYSNQPQHFGDGTRLSIL.

The chain has TRBV5-1 and TRBJ1-4, with D perhaps matching TRBD1 (5 bases). Germline V gives CDR1 SGHRS, CDR2 YFSETQ. The V end was cut by 5 bases, the J end by 2 bases, with 13 bases between. This CDR3 has 15 amino acids. The CDR3 DNA follows: TGCGCCAGCAGAAGGGATGGGGGGACTAATGAAAAACTGTTTTTT. This gives the protein CASRRDGGTNEKLFF.

The CDR3 nucleotides read TGTGCCAGCAGCCATTCAGGGGCCTACGAGCAGTACTTC. Its translation: CASSHSGAYEQYF. The chain links TRBV6-5 to TRBJ2-7, with D perhaps matching TRBD1 (6 bases). The germline V gene encodes CDR1 MNHEY and CDR2 SVGAGI. The CDR3 spans 13 residues. V lost 6 bases and J lost 2, with 11 bases in between.

The chain combines TRBV7-6 with TRBJ2-5; D not certain. The CDR3 covers 15 residues. Per the germline V gene, CDR1 is SGHVS and CDR2 is FNYEAQ. V lost 2 bases and J lost 1, with 11 bases in between. The CDR3, as DNA: TGTGCCAGCAGCTTAATAACAGTCCTCCAAGAGACCCAGTACTTC. The encoded protein is CASSLITVLQETQYF.

The chain joins TRBV7-2 to TRBJ2-3, with TRBD1 identical over 7 bases. After removal of 5 bases from V and 2 bases from J, the junction contained 4 bases not matched to a gene. Germline CDR1 SGHTA, CDR2 FQGNSA. The CDR3 consists of 14 residues. The CDR3 DNA follows: TGTGCCAGCAGCCTGGACAGGTCCACAGATACGCAGTATTTT. This encodes CASSLDRSTDTQYF.

The V gene is TRBV18, the J gene TRBJ1-2; a weak D match, TRBD1 (5 bases). The CDR3 runs to 17 residues. Trimming left V 2 bases short and J 8 bases short, with 24 bases between. Germline CDR1 is KGHSH and CDR2 is LQKENI. The CDR3 sequence is CASSPTWEGNLGKGYTF. The CDR3, as DNA: TGTGCCAGCTCACCAACTTGGGAGGGGAATCTTGGGAAGGGCTACACCTTC.

The V call is TRBV2, the J call TRBJ2-3; 9 bases map to TRBD2. Germline V gene data show CDR1 as SNHLY and CDR2 as FYNNEI. V lost 6 bases, J lost 2 bases, and 3 bases stayed unmatched. The CDR3 totals 14 residues. Here the CDR3 reads CASRLAGYTDTQYF. The CDR3, as DNA: TGTGCCAGCAGACTAGCGGGTTACACAGATACGCAGTATTTT.

Regarding this clone: The same CDR3 arises from other DNA sequences in this sample as well. This chain joins TRBV12-3 or TRBV12-4 and TRBJ1-1; 8 nucleotides match TRBD1. The CDR3 contains 13 residues. The ends lost 6 bases at V and 5 bases at J; junction bases unmatched: 5. CDR3 loop: CASRPTGGTEAFF. CDR3 coding DNA: TGTGCCAGCAGGCCTACAGGGGGAACTGAAGCTTTCTTT.

The rearrangement uses TRBV3-1 (or the pseudogene TRBV3-2) and TRBJ1-2, with D maybe TRBD1 (5 bases). V gave up 6 bases and J gave up 8 bases, with 25 bases separating them. The germline gives CDR1 LGHDT, CDR2 YNNKEL (reference sequence). The CDR3 covers 16 residues. DNA of the CDR3: TGTGCCAGCAGTCAAAAGGGTGGTCAGGGTGTGAGCGGCTACACCTTC. Translation: CASSQKGGQGVSGYTF.

This clone was counted only a few times. J is TRBJ1-4 and V is TRBV9, with 8 nucleotides matching TRBD1. Looked up from germline, CDR1 is SGDLS and CDR2 is YYNGEE. This CDR3 has 14 amino acids. V was clipped by 2 bases and J by 4 bases; unmatched bases: 1. The CDR3 sequence is CASSVTGGNEKLFF. DNA of the CDR3: TGTGCCAGCAGCGTCACAGGGGGTAATGAAAAACTGTTTTTT.

V gene TRBV5-4 combines with J gene TRBJ1-6; 7 positions agree with TRBD1. The CDR3 sequence is 15 residues long. Trimming removed 4 bases from V and 6 bases from J; junction bases left unmatched: 7. Germline V CDR1 and CDR2: SGHNT, YYREEE (reference sequence). CDR3 sequence (DNA): TGTGCCAGCAGCCAACGGACAGGCTCTAATTCACCCCTCCACTTT. As protein: CASSQRTGSNSPLHF.

The chain carries TRBV11-1 and TRBJ2-1; weak D call: TRBD1 (5 bases). This CDR3 has 12 amino acids. V was trimmed by 5 bases and J by 6 bases, leaving 8 bases between them. Germline V gives CDR1 SGHAT, CDR2 FQDESV (reference sequence). This chain's CDR3 is CASSIRANEQFF. The CDR3 nucleotides are TGTGCCAGCAGCATCAGGGCCAATGAGCAGTTCTTC.

The V and J genes are TRBV7-2 and TRBJ1-3; D possibly corresponds to TRBD1 (5 bases). V lost 4 bases and J lost 4, with 14 bases in between. Germline assignment: CDR1 SGHTA and CDR2 FQGNSA. The CDR3 has 15 residues. The CDR3 nucleotides read TGTGCCAGCAGCTCCATCCCAGGGTCAGGAAACACCATATATTTT. Translating it yields CASSSIPGSGNTIYF. Drawing the rest from reference TRBV7-2 and TRBJ1-3, the complete variable domain is GAGVSQSPSNKVTEKGKDVELRCDPISGHTALYWYRQSLGQGLEFLIYFQGNSAPDKSGLPSDRFSAERTGGSVSTLTIQRTQQEDSAVYLCASSSIPGSGNTIYFGEGSWLTVV.

The V gene is TRBV5-1, the J gene TRBJ1-4; D uncertain. V was clipped by 0 bases and J by 0 bases, with 6 bases between them. The CDR3 length is 15 residues. The germline V gene has CDR1 SGHRS and CDR2 YFSETQ. This CDR3 reads CASSLESATNEKLFF. As DNA, the CDR3 is TGCGCCAGCAGCTTGGAGAGTGCAACTAATGAAAAACTGTTTTTT. Complete variable domain (other parts from reference TRBV5-1 and TRBJ1-4): KAGVTQTPRYLIKTRGQQVTLSCSPISGHRSVSWYQQTPGQGLQFLFEYFSETQRNKGNFPGRFSGRQFSNSRSEMNVSTLELGDSALYLCASSLESATNEKLFFGSGTQLSVL.

The chain links TRBV4-2 to TRBJ1-2; D is possibly TRBD1 (6 bases). The V gene lost 7 bases and the J gene lost 2 bases, with 17 bases spanning the gap. CDR1 is LGHNA and CDR2 is YNFKEQ in the germline V gene. The CDR3 has 15 amino acids. The CDR3 loop reads CASTAGQIENYGYTF. The CDR3 nucleotides are TGTGCCAGCACCGCAGGACAGATCGAAAACTATGGCTACACCTTC.